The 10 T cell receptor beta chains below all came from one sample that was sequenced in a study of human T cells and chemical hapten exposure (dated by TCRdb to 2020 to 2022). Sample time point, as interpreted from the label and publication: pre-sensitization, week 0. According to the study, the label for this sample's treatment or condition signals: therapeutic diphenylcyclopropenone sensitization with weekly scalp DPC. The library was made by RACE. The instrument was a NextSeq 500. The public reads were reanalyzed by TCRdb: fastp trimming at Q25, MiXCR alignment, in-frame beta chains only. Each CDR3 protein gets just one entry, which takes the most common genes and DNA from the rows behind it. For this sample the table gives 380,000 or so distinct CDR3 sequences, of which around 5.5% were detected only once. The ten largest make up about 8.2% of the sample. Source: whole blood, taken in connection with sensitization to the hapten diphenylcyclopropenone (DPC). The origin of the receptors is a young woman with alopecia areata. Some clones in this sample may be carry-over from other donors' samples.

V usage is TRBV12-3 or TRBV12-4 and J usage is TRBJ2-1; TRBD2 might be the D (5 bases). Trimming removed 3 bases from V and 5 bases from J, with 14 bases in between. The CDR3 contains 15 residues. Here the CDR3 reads CASSFSGSGHNEQFF. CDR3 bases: TGTGCCAGCAGTTTCAGCGGATCTGGGCACAATGAGCAGTTCTTC.

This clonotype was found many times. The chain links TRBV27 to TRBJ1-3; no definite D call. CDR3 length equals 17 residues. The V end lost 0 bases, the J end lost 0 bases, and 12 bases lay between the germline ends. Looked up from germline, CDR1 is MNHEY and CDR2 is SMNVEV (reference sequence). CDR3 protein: CASSLSNPSYSGNTIYF. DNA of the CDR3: TGTGCCAGCAGTTTATCGAATCCATCCTACTCTGGAAACACCATATATTTT.

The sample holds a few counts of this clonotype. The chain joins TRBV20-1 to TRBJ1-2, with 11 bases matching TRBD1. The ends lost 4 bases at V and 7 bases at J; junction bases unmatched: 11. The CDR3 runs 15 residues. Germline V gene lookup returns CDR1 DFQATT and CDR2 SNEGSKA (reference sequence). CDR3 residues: CSATGQGALAIGYTF. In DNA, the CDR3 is TGCAGTGCTACCGGACAGGGGGCGCTGGCGATTGGCTACACCTTC.

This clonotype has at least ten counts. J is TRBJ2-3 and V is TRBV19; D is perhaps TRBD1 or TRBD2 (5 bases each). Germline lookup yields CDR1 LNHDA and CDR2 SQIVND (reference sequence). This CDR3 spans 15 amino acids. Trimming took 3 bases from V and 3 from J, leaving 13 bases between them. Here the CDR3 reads CASSIPRGGTDTQYF. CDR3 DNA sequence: TGTGCCAGTAGTATTCCACGGGGCGGGACAGATACGCAGTATTTT. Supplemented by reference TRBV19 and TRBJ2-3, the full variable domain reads DGGITQSPKYLFRKEGQNVTLSCEQNLNHDAMYWYRQDPGQGLRLIYYSQIVNDFQKGDIAEGYSVSREKKESFPLTVTSAQKNPTAFYLCASSIPRGGTDTQYFGPGTRLTVL.

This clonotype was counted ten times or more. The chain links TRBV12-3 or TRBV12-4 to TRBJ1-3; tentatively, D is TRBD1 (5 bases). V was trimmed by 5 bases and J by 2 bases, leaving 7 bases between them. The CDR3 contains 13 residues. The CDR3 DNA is TGTGCCAGCAGTCGGGGGACTGGAAACACCATATATTTT. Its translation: CASSRGTGNTIYF.

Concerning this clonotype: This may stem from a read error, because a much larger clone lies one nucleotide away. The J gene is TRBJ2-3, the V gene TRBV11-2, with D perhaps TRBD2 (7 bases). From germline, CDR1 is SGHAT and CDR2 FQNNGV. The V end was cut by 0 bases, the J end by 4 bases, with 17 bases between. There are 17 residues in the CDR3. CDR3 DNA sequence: TGTGCCAGCAGCTTAGAATCGGGCGGCGGGGGCGCAGATACGCAGTATTTT. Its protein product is CASSLESGGGGADTQYF.

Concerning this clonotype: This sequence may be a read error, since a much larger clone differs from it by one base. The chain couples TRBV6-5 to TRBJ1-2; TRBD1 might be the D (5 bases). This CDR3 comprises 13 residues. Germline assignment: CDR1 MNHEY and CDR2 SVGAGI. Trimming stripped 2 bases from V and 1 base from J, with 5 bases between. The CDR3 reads CASSYDSNYGYTF. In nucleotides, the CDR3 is TGTGCCAGCAGTTACGACAGTAACTATGGCTACACCTTC.

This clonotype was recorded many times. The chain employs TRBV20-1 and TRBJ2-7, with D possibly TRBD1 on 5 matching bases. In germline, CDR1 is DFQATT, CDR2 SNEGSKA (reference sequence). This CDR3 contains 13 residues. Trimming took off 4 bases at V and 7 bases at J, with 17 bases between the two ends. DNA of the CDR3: TGCAGTGCTATTGGTCGTGGGGCTGGAGAGCAGTACTTC. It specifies CSAIGRGAGEQYF.

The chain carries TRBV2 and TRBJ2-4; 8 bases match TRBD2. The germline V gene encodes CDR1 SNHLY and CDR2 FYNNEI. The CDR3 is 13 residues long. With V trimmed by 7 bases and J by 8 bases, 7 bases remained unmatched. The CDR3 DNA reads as TGTGCCAGCATGGAGGACGGGGGGGACATTCAGTACTTC. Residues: CASMEDGGDIQYF.

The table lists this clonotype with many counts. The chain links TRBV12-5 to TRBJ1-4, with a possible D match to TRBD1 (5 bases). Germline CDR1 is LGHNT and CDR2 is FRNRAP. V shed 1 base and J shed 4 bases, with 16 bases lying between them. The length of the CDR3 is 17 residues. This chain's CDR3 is CASGLGETVPFNEKLFF. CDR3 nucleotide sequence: TGTGCTAGTGGTTTGGGAGAGACAGTCCCTTTTAATGAAAAACTGTTTTTT.